A selection of T cell receptor beta chains follows, all from one sample in a study of blood T cell repertoires in COVID-19. Using immunoSEQ multiplex PCR, the repertoire was profiled, and TCRdb retains in-frame clones only, with some absent. The sample shows roughly 200,000 clones, around 83% of them seen only once. Sequencing was performed on peripheral blood. These receptor sequences come from a man in his forties or fifties with active or convalescent COVID-19. CDR3s include the opening cysteine and the closing phenylalanine or tryptophan. The D gene is left open where the match is weak. The size field is filled for only some rows; it gives once, few, many or a size class.

>TRBV19|-|-|TRBJ1-2
TGTGCCAGTAAAAGGGAGCCAGGCGCATATGGCTACACCTTC
CASKREPGAYGYTF
>TRBV10-3|-|TRBD1|TRBJ1-5
TGTGCCTCGGCGGACAGGGCCCTTAGCAATCAGCCCCAGCATTTT
CASADRALSNQPQHF
>TRBV11-2|-|-|TRBJ1-2
TGTGCCAGCAGCTTATATAGGCAGGGTGCTAACTATGGCTACACCTTC
CASSLYRQGANYGYTF
>TRBV7-8|-|-|TRBJ1-1
TGTGCCAGCACCCGAGGGGGGGAGAACACTGAAGCTTTCTTT
CASTRGGENTEAFF
>TRBV28|-|TRBD1|TRBJ1-1
TGTGCCAGCAGTTCACAGGGGGCGGCTAACACTGAAGCTTTCTTT
CASSSQGAANTEAFF
>TRBV2|-|-|TRBJ1-1
TGTGCCAGCAGCCCTTTGCGTGGGGGGGAAGCTTTCTTT
CASSPLRGGEAFF
>TRBV19|-|TRBD2|TRBJ2-7
TGTGCCAGTAGTATGAGGGGGACTAGCATCTACGAGCAGTACTTC
CASSMRGTSIYEQYF
>TRBV2|once|-|TRBJ1-1
TGTGCCAGCATTCACGGCAGGGCAGGGATGAACACTGAAGCTTTCTTT
CASIHGRAGMNTEAFF
>TRBV19|-|-|TRBJ1-4
TGTGCCAGTAGTATCCCCCCTGGGGGGAGGGATGAAAAACTGTTTTTT
CASSIPPGGRDEKLFF
>TRBV12-3/TRBV12-4|-|TRBD1|TRBJ1-6
TGTGCCAGCAGTTTGGCAGGGGGTTCACCCCTCCACTTT
CASSLAGGSPLHF
>TRBV5-1|-|-|TRBJ2-3
TGCGCCAGCAGCTCCGACTTGAATACGCAGTATTTT
CASSSDLNTQYF
>TRBV19|-|TRBD2|TRBJ2-2
TGTGCCAGTAGTATGGCTAGCGGACCACTATCTGGCACCGGGGAGCTGTTTTTT
CASSMASGPLSGTGELFF
>TRBV11-2|once|-|TRBJ1-3
TGTGCCAGCAGCTTGGGGCAAGGAAACACCATATATTTT
CASSLGQGNTIYF
>TRBV5-6|-|TRBD2|TRBJ2-7
TGTGCCAGCAGCTGGGGACTAGCGGGAACCTACGAGCAGTACTTC
CASSWGLAGTYEQYF
>TRBV6-2/TRBV6-3|-|TRBD2|TRBJ2-3
TGTGCCAGCAGTTACTCGCTAGCGGGAGGCTCAGATACGCAGTATTTT
CASSYSLAGGSDTQYF
>TRBV10-2|-|-|TRBJ2-1
TGCGCCAGCAGTGAGATGGACTTGGGGCAGTTCTTC
CASSEMDLGQFF
>TRBV7-3|-|TRBD1|TRBJ1-2
TGTGCCAGCAGCTTAACTTTTGAGGGGGCGCGGGACTATGGCTACACCTTC
CASSLTFEGARDYGYTF
>TRBV11-2|once|TRBD2|TRBJ2-3
TGTGCCAGCAGCCTCGAACTAGCGGGGGCGACAGATACGCAGTATTTT
CASSLELAGATDTQYF
>TRBV6-5|-|-|TRBJ1-6
TGTGCCAGCAGTTACTCGATTAGGGGAAATTCACCCCTCCACTTT
CASSYSIRGNSPLHF
>TRBV24-1|-|-|TRBJ1-2
TGTGCCACCAGAACAGGGTATGGCTACACCTTC
CATRTGYGYTF
>TRBV9|-|TRBD1|TRBJ2-1
TGTGCCAGCAGCGTAGGACAGGGGGCAACGGATGAGCAGTTCTTC
CASSVGQGATDEQFF
>TRBV19|once|TRBD1|TRBJ1-5
TGTGCCAGTAGTCGTGACAGGGCGGGAAGGATAGGCAATCAGCCCCAGCATTTT
CASSRDRAGRIGNQPQHF
>TRBV3-1/TRBV3-2|-|TRBD2|TRBJ2-3
TGTGCCAGCAGCCAAGCGGGGGGGCAGACAGATACGCAGTATTTT
CASSQAGGQTDTQYF
>TRBV10-1|-|-|TRBJ2-5
TGCGCCAGCAGTGAGGGACAGTCCGGGGAGACCCAGTACTTC
CASSEGQSGETQYF
>TRBV10-3|-|TRBD2|TRBJ2-2
TGTGCCATCAGTGATAGCGGGGCTCCCGGGGAGCTGTTTTTT
CAISDSGAPGELFF
>TRBV7-2|few|TRBD2|TRBJ2-3
TGTGCCAGCAGCTTAGCCCTAGCGGCAGATACGCAGTATTTT
CASSLALAADTQYF
>TRBV7-9|few|-|TRBJ2-1
TGTGCCAGCAGCTTGGCAAATGAGCAGTTCTTC
CASSLANEQFF
>TRBV30|-|-|TRBJ2-7
TGTGCCTGGAGTTGGAGCGGACCGACCTACGAGCAGTACTTC
CAWSWSGPTYEQYF
>TRBV19|few|TRBD1|TRBJ1-5
TGTGCCATATCCGGGACAGGGGGCAATCAGCCCCAGCATTTT
CAISGTGGNQPQHF
>TRBV10-3|-|TRBD1|TRBJ1-2
TGTGCCATTGCCCCGGCGGACAGGGGTCTGTACCGAGGCTACACCTTC
CAIAPADRGLYRGYTF
>TRBV2|-|-|TRBJ2-4
TGTGCCAGCAAGACGACAGGAGTGAACAACATTCAGTACTTC
CASKTTGVNNIQYF
>TRBV11-3|-|TRBD1|TRBJ2-3
TGTGCCAGCAGCTTACTATCAGGGGGCGCAAGGGGACCCACAGATACGCAGTATTTT
CASSLLSGGARGPTDTQYF
>TRBV19|-|-|TRBJ1-2
TGTGCCAGTAGTATCTGGGACACATCTAACTATGGCTACACCTTC
CASSIWDTSNYGYTF
>TRBV7-8|-|TRBD2|TRBJ2-5
TGTGCCAGCATCCCACGGGCTAGCGGGGGGCAAGAGACCCAGTACTTC
CASIPRASGGQETQYF
>TRBV27|-|-|TRBJ1-2
TGTGCCAGCAGGCAGGGTGGAGCTAACTATGGCTACACCTTC
CASRQGGANYGYTF
>TRBV3-1/TRBV3-2|-|-|TRBJ1-4
TGTGCCAGCAGCCAAGATGGTGCGGGTAATGAAAAACTGTTTTTT
CASSQDGAGNEKLFF
>TRBV3-1/TRBV3-2|-|TRBD1|TRBJ1-2
TGTGCCAGCAGCCGGGACAGGGGAGCAGGCTACACCTTC
CASSRDRGAGYTF
>TRBV28|-|-|TRBJ1-1
TGTGCCAGCAACCCCCCCGGCGGGGTGGGCACTGAAGCTTTCTTT
CASNPPGGVGTEAFF
>TRBV10-1|once|-|TRBJ2-2
TGCGCCAGCAGTGATTACAGAACCGGGGAGCTGTTTTTT
CASSDYRTGELFF
>TRBV16|-|-|TRBJ2-7
TGTGCCAGCAGCCCTTTCAGGGGTCTAGACGAGCAGTACTTC
CASSPFRGLDEQYF